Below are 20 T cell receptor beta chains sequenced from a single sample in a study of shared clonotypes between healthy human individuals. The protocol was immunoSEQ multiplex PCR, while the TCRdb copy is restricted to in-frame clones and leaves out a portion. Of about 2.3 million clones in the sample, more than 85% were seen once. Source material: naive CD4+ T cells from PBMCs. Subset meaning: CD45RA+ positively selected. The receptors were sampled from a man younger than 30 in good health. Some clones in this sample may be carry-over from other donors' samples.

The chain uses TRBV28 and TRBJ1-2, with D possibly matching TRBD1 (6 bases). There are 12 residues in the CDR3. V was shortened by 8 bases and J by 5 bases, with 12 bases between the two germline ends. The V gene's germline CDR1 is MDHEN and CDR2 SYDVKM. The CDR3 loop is CASGGDTYGYTF. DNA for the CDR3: TGTGCCAGCGGGGGGGACACATATGGCTACACCTTC.

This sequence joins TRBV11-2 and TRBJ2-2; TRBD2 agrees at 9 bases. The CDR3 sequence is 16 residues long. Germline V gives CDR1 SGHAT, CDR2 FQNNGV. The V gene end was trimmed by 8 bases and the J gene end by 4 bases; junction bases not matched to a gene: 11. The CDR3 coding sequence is TGTGCCAGCGGTCGGTTAGCGGGAGCGGGCACCGGGGAGCTGTTTTTT. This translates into CASGRLAGAGTGELFF.

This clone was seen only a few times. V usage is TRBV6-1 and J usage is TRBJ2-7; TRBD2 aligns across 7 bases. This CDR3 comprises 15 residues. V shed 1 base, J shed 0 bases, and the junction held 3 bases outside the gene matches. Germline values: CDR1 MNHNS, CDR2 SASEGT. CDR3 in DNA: TGTGCCAGCAGTGAAGGTGGCGGGAGCTCCTACGAGCAGTACTTC. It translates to CASSEGGGSSYEQYF.

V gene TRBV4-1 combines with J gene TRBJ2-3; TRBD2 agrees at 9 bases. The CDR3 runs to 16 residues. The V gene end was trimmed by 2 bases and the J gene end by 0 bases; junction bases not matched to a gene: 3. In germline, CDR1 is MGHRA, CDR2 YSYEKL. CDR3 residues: CASSQLGTSSTDTQYF. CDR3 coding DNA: TGCGCCAGCAGCCAATTAGGGACTAGCAGCACAGATACGCAGTATTTT.

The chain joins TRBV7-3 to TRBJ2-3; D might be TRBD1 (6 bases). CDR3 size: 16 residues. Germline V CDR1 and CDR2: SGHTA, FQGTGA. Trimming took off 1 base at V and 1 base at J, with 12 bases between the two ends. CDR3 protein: CASSLNRRGGTDTQYF. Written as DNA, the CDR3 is TGTGCCAGCAGCTTAAATCGCAGGGGAGGCACAGATACGCAGTATTTT.

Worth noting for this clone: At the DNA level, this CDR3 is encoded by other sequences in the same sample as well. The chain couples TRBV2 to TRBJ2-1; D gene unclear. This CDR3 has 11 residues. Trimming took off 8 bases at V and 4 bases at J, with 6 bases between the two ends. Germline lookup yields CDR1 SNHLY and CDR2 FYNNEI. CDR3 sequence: CASRAYNEQFF. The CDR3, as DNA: TGTGCCAGCCGGGCATACAATGAGCAGTTCTTC.

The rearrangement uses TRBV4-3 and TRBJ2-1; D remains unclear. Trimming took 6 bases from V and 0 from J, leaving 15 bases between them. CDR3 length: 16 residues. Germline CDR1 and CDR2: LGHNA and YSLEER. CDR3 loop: CASRLNKNSSYNEQFF. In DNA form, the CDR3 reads TGCGCCAGCAGGCTCAACAAGAACAGCTCCTACAATGAGCAGTTCTTC.

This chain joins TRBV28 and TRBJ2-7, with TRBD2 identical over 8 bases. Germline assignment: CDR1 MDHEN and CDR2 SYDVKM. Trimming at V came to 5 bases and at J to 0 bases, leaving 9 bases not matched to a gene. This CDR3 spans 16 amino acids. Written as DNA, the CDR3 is TGTGCCAGCAGTACACCCGCTAGCGGGTCCTCCTACGAGCAGTACTTC. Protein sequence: CASSTPASGSSYEQYF.

The CDR3, as DNA: TGTGCCAGCAGCGCCGGCCCCGGACAGGGACTTTCCTACGAGCAGTACTTC. It encodes CASSAGPGQGLSYEQYF. J is TRBJ2-7 and V is TRBV9; 8 bases line up with TRBD1. V lost 3 bases, J lost 1 base, and 12 bases stayed unmatched. Germline V gene lookup returns CDR1 SGDLS and CDR2 YYNGEE. The length of the CDR3 is 17 residues.

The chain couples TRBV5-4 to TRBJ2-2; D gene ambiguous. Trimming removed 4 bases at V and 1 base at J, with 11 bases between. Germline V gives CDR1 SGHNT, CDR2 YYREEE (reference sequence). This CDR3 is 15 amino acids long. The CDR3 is CASSPGFLNTGELFF. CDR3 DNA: TGTGCCAGCAGCCCGGGCTTTTTGAACACCGGGGAGCTGTTTTTT. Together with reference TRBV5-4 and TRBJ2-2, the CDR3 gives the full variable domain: ETGVTQSPTHLIKTRGQQVTLRCSSQSGHNTVSWYQQALGQGPQFIFQYYREEENGRGNFPPRFSGLQFPNYSSELNVNALELDDSALYLCASSPGFLNTGELFFGEGSRLTVL.

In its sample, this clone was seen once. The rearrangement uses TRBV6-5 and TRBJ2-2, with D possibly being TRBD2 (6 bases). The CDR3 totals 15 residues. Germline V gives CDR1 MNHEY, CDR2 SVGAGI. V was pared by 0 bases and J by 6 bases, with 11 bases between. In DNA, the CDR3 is TGTGCCAGCAGTTACTCTCTAGCGCTGGCCGGGGAGCTGTTTTTT. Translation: CASSYSLALAGELFF.

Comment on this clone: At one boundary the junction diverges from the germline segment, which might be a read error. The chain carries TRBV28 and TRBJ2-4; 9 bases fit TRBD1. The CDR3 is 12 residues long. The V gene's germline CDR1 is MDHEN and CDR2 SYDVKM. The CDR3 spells CASSLTGGARDF. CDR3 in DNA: TGTGCCAGCAGCCTCACAGGGGGCGCCCGGGACTTC. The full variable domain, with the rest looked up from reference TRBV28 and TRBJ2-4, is DVKVTQSSRYLVKRTGEKVFLECVQDMDHENMFWYRQDPGLGLRLIYFSYDVKMKEKGDIPEGYSVSREKKERFSLILESASTNQTSMYLCASSLTGGARDFGAGTRLSVL.

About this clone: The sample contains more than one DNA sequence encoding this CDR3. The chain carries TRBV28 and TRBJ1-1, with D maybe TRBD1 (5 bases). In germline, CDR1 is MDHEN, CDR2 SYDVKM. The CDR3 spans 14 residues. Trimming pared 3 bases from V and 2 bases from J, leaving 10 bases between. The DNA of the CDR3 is TGTGCCAGCAGTTTGGGCGGGGCTAACACTGAAGCTTTCTTT. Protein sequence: CASSLGGANTEAFF.

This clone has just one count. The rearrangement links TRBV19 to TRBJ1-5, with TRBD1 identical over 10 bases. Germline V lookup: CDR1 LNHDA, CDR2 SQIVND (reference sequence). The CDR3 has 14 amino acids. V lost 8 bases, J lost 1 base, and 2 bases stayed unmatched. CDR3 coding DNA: TGTGCCAGTGGGGACAGGGGAAGCAATCAGCCCCAGCATTTT. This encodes CASGDRGSNQPQHF.

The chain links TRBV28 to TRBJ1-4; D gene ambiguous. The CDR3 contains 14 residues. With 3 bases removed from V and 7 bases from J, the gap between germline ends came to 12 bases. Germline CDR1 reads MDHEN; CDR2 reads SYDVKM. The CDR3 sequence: CASSFAATVEKLFF. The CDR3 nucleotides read TGTGCCAGCAGTTTTGCGGCCACGGTTGAAAAACTGTTTTTT.

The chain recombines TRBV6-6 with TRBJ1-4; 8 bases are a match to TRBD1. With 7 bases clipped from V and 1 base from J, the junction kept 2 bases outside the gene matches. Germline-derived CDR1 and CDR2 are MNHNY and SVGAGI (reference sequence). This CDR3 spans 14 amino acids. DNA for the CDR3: TGTGCCAGCACCGACAGGGGAACTAATGAAAAACTGTTTTTT. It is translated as CASTDRGTNEKLFF.

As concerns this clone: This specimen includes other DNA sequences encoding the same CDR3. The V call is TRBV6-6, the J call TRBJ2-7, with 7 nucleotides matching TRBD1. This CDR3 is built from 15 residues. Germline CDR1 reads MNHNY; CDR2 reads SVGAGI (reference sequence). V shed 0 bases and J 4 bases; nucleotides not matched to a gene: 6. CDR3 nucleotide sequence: TGTGCCAGCAGTTACTCGCCGGGACAGACTTACGAGCAGTACTTC. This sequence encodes CASSYSPGQTYEQYF.

CDR3 sequence reads: CASEKLSLAGAMGIATQYF. The CDR3 bases are TGTGCCAGCGAGAAATTGAGCCTAGCGGGAGCCATGGGGATAGCTACGCAGTATTTT. V is TRBV28 and J is TRBJ2-3, with TRBD2 identical over 10 bases. CDR1 is MDHEN, CDR2 SYDVKM, per germline. This CDR3 has 19 residues. Unmatched junction bases numbered 25, after V lost 8 bases and J lost 8 bases.

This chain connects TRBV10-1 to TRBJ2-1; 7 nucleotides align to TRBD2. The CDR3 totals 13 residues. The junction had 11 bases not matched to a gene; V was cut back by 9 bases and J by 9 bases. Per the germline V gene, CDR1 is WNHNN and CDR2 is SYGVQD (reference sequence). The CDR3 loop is CARLAPPVGEQFF. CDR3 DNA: TGCGCCAGACTAGCGCCCCCCGTTGGTGAGCAGTTCTTC.

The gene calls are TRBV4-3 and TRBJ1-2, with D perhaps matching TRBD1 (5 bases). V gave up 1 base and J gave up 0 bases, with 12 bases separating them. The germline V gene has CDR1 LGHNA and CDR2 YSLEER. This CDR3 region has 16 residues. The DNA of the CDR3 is TGCGCCAGCAGCCAAGTGGCAGGGACTACTAACTATGGCTACACCTTC. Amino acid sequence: CASSQVAGTTNYGYTF.